This TCR beta chain came from a study of blood T cell repertoires in COVID-19. For the study at large: Acute-phase and convalescent COVID-19 samples originated in the United States, Italy and Spain. T cells, B-cell-depleted T cells, or PBMCs supplied cDNA or gDNA.

Assay used: immunoSEQ multiplex PCR; TCRdb lists only in-frame clones, some missing. Of 390,000 or so clones in the sample, around four fifths were seen once. Germline assignment: CDR1 MNHEY and CDR2 SVGAGI. The CDR3 covers 16 residues. V lost 0 bases and J 1 base, leaving 10 bases between the germline ends. Recruits, aged about 18 to 95 years, lived in 24 US areas. The V gene is TRBV6-5, the J gene TRBJ2-1; tentatively, D is TRBD2 (6 bases). Source material: PBMCs or T cells enriched from blood (not recorded which). The sequence was obtained from a woman between 50 and 59 years old who had recovered from COVID-19. This CDR3 is CASSYSGGTSYNEQFF. The CDR3 bases are TGTGCCAGCAGTTACTCCGGCGGGACGTCCTACAATGAGCAGTTCTTC.